These T cell receptor beta chains were read from a single sample in a study of tumor-infiltrating lymphocytes in primary liver carcinoma. TCRdb used MiXCR to reprocess the multiplex PCR reads, holding one entry per CDR3 protein. The sample lists roughly 55,000 distinct CDR3 sequences; around 64% were seen once. Sequencing input: liver tumor tissue from sampling region 2. These receptors were taken from a man aged 35-49 years with primary liver carcinoma and hepatitis B virus infection. CDR3s include the opening cysteine and the closing phenylalanine or tryptophan. A D gene is named only where the DNA matches it firmly. Clone size is shown for a subset of rows, as once, few, many or a class of expanded clone.

d_call j_call v_call clone_size cdr3_aa cdr3_nt
TRBD1 TRBJ2-7 TRBV29-1 . CSVPDRVDRVEQYF TGCAGCGTCCCAGACAGGGTGGATCGGGTTGAGCAGTACTTC
. TRBJ1-1 TRBV18 . CASSPTCDSLNTEAFF TGTGCCAGCTCACCAACCTGCGACAGCCTGAACACTGAAGCTTTCTTT
. TRBJ2-3 TRBV4-2 . CASRQVALLVGATDTRYF TGTGCCAGCAGACAAGTGGCGCTTCTAGTGGGAGCGACAGATACGCGGTATTTT
TRBD2 TRBJ2-1 TRBV14 . CASSTVAGWVNNGQFF TGTGCCAGCAGTACCGTAGCGGGATGGGTGAACAATGGGCAGTTCTTC
. TRBJ2-5 TRBV4-2 . CASSPGLRGGTQYF TGTGCCAGCAGCCCGGGACTCCGGGGAGGGACCCAGTACTTC
. TRBJ2-7 TRBV12-3/TRBV12-4 . CGSTPRGHYYEQYF TGTGGCAGCACTCCCCGGGGACACTATTACGAGCAGTACTTC
. TRBJ1-2 TRBV12-3/TRBV12-4 many CASTADSNYGYTF TGTGCCAGCACCGCGGACAGTAACTATGGCTACACCTTC
. TRBJ1-1 TRBV29-1 many CSVGGGWGMNTEAFF TGCAGCGTTGGTGGAGGATGGGGTATGAACACTGAAGCTTTCTTT
TRBD1 TRBJ2-1 TRBV28 few CASSGQGSYNEQFF TGTGCCAGCTCAGGACAGGGGTCATACAATGAGCAGTTCTTC
TRBD1 TRBJ2-3 TRBV7-9 many CASSFGTGGTDTQYF TGTGCCAGCAGCTTCGGGACAGGGGGCACAGATACGCAGTATTTT
TRBD2 TRBJ2-5 TRBV11-2 . CVSSQTPYGGKETQYF TGTGTTAGCAGCCAAACTCCTTACGGGGGGAAAGAGACCCAGTACTTC
TRBD2 TRBJ2-5 TRBV4-3 . CASRQGVAGGGETRYF TGCGCCAGCAGACAAGGAGTAGCGGGAGGAGGAGAGACCCGGTACTTC
TRBD2 TRBJ2-3 TRBV30 . CAWFRAGGKADTQYF TGTGCCTGGTTTCGGGCGGGAGGGAAAGCAGATACGCAGTATTTT
TRBD1 TRBJ1-2 TRBV12-3/TRBV12-4 . CANSLGTGGGYGYTF TGTGCCAACAGTTTGGGGACAGGGGGAGGGTACGGCTACACTTTC
. TRBJ2-7 TRBV12-3/TRBV12-4 . CASSFGTGLFYGQYF TGTGCCAGCAGTTTTGGGACGGGACTTTTCTACGGACAGTACTTC
. TRBJ1-1 TRBV29-1 few CSSGHNTEAFF TGCAGCAGTGGACATAACACTGAAGCTTTCTTT
. TRBJ2-1 TRBV6-5 . CASSCWQGRGQFF TGTGCCAGCAGTTGTTGGCAGGGACGGGGGCAGTTCTTC
. TRBJ2-1 TRBV11-2 . CASSLYRLVIEQIF TGTGCCAGCAGCTTATACCGGCTGGTTATTGAGCAGATCTTC
TRBD2 TRBJ2-7 TRBV11-2 . CASSLRTSEVSYEQYF TGTGCCAGCAGCTTGCGGACTAGCGAGGTCTCATACGAGCAGTATTTC
. TRBJ2-2 TRBV11-2 . CASSLALEGMDTGELFF TGTGCCAGCAGCTTAGCATTAGAAGGGATGGACACCGGGGAGCTGTTTTTT
. TRBJ2-6 TRBV12-3/TRBV12-4 . CASIAGTDSGANVLTF TGTGCCAGTATCGCCGGGACCGACTCTGGGGCCAACGTCCTGACTTTC
. TRBJ2-7 TRBV12-3/TRBV12-4 many CASRVSEISYEQYF TGTGCCAGCAGAGTGAGCGAGATCTCCTACGAGCAGTACTTC
. TRBJ1-5 TRBV28 few CASRSTGASQPQHF TGTGCCAGCAGGTCGACAGGTGCTTCCCAGCCCCAGCATTTT
TRBD1 TRBJ2-2 TRBV20-1 . CSAPGQGAVTRELFF TGCAGTGCCCCGGGACAGGGGGCGGTCACCAGGGAGCTGTTTTTT
TRBD1 TRBJ2-2 TRBV6-5 . CASRGTSWSLGELFF TGTGCTAGCAGGGGGACAAGCTGGAGTCTTGGGGAGCTGTTTTTT
. TRBJ2-7 TRBV11-3 . CVSSSQLGEQYF TGTGTCAGCAGCTCCCAATTGGGGGAGCAGTACTTC
. TRBJ2-2 TRBV6-6 . CTSSKRGRAGTGEPLF TGTACCAGCAGTAAAAGGGGAAGGGCCGGGACCGGGGAGCCGTTATTT
TRBD2 TRBJ2-7 TRBV5-6 . CVSSAGTSREQYF TGTGTCAGCAGCGCAGGGACTAGCCGGGAGCAGTACTTC
. TRBJ2-1 TRBV11-2 . CASSLERSPFF TGTGCCAGCAGCTTAGAGCGGAGCCCGTTCTTC
. TRBJ1-1 TRBV12-3/TRBV12-4 . CASNFRMGIGTEAFF TGTGCCAGCAATTTCCGGATGGGGATAGGCACTGAAGCTTTCTTT
. TRBJ2-7 TRBV5-6 . CASDLATGFWQYF TGTGCCAGCGACTTGGCAACCGGGTTTTGGCAGTACTTC
. TRBJ1-2 TRBV11-2 . CPSSTSAGLIPGYIF TGTCCCAGCAGCACGTCGGCAGGGTTGATCCCTGGCTACATCTTC
TRBD1 TRBJ1-2 TRBV29-1 many CSVAPRLQGAFGYTF TGCAGCGTGGCCCCCCGCCTACAGGGGGCTTTTGGCTACACCTTC
. TRBJ2-2 TRBV6-2/TRBV6-3 . CASSDTTRELLF TGTGCCAGCAGCGACACCACCCGGGAGCTGTTATTT
TRBD1 TRBJ1-1 TRBV5-1 few CASSFGQGTEAFF TGCGCCAGCAGCTTCGGACAGGGCACTGAAGCTTTCTTT
. TRBJ2-3 TRBV4-2 . CASSREGGYTDTQYF TGTGCCAGCAGCCGGGAAGGGGGGTACACAGATACGCAGTATTTT
. TRBJ2-7 TRBV6-5 . CASKVYNEQYF TGTGCCAGCAAGGTATACAACGAGCAGTACTTC
. TRBJ2-7 TRBV11-2 . CARSLAVGEQYF TGTGCCAGGAGCTTAGCGGTCGGCGAGCAGTACTTC
. TRBJ1-5 TRBV11-2 . CACSSQCNQHQHF TGTGCCTGTTCGAGTCAGTGTAATCAGCACCAGCATTTT
. TRBJ2-7 TRBV6-5 . CTSSLQGNYEQYF TGTACCAGCAGCCTCCAGGGAAACTACGAGCAGTACTTC
. TRBJ2-1 TRBV11-3 many CASSWGLGDEQFF TGTGCCAGCAGCTGGGGACTGGGGGATGAGCAGTTCTTC
. TRBJ2-7 TRBV24-1 few CATGPGSSYEQYF TGTGCCACCGGGCCAGGCAGCTCCTACGAGCAGTACTTC
. TRBJ1-1 TRBV28 many CASSGVIRGLNTEAFF TGTGCCAGCAGTGGGGTGATCAGGGGTTTGAACACTGAAGCTTTCTTT
TRBD2 TRBJ2-1 TRBV4-1 few CASSQDRRGRARVRNEQFF TGCGCCAGCAGCCAAGACCGAAGAGGGAGGGCCAGGGTTCGCAATGAGCAGTTCTTC
. TRBJ2-3 TRBV11-2 . CTSSLVLARGLGDTQYF TGTACCAGCAGCTTAGTTTTAGCGAGAGGGCTCGGAGATACACAGTATTTT
. TRBJ2-3 TRBV4-3 . CASSQGVVLVDTQYF TGCGCTAGCAGCCAAGGAGTCGTCTTGGTAGATACGCAGTATTTT
. TRBJ1-1 TRBV29-1 . CSVDPSPGAFF TGCAGCGTTGACCCTAGCCCCGGAGCTTTCTTT
TRBD1 TRBJ1-1 TRBV6-6 few CVSSTGGTTEAFF TGTGTCAGCAGTACAGGGGGGACTACTGAAGCTTTCTTT
. TRBJ2-2 TRBV5-6 . CASIPGFANTGELFF TGTGCCAGCATCCCAGGGTTCGCGAACACCGGTGAGTTGTTTTTT
TRBD1 TRBJ2-7 TRBV12-3/TRBV12-4 . CPSSMETGVSYEQYF TGTCCCAGCAGTATGGAGACAGGGGTGTCCTACGAGCAGTACTTC
TRBD1 TRBJ1-6 TRBV6-5 . CASCYTQGLESPLHF TGTGCCAGCTGTTACACACAGGGGCTGGAGTCACCCCTCCACTTT
. TRBJ2-7 TRBV5-4 . CASSMHGFYEQYF TGTGCCAGCAGCATGCATGGTTTCTACGAGCAGTACTTC
. TRBJ2-7 TRBV6-2/TRBV6-3 . CASSSMQYYGQYF TGTGCCAGCAGTTCCATGCAGTACTACGGGCAGTACTTC
. TRBJ1-2 TRBV6-5 . CASCFRYEGYTF TGTGCCAGCTGCTTCAGGTACGAAGGCTACACCTTC
TRBD2 TRBJ2-1 TRBV4-1 . CASSQGLAGVWEQFF TGCGCCAGCAGCCAAGGGTTAGCGGGAGTCTGGGAGCAGTTCTTC
. TRBJ2-3 TRBV6-5 once CASNQSVGDTQYF TGTGCCAGCAATCAGAGCGTCGGGGATACGCAGTATTTT
. TRBJ1-5 TRBV12-3/TRBV12-4 . CASRPRGVEYSNQPQHF TGTGCCAGCAGACCAAGGGGGGTCGAGTATAGCAATCAGCCCCAGCATTTT
TRBD1 TRBJ2-7 TRBV29-1 . CNDRQGFTYEQYF TGCAACGATCGACAGGGATTCACCTACGAGCAGTACTTC
. TRBJ2-2 TRBV6-5 few CASSYAVDGTGELFF TGTGCCAGCAGTTACGCAGTGGACGGCACCGGGGAGCTGTTTTTT